The present T cell receptor (beta chain) was sequenced within a study of blood T cell repertoires in COVID-19 (dated by TCRdb to 2020 to 2021). Study-wide context: Collaborator samples came from the United States, Italy and Spain and covered acute and convalescent phases of COVID-19. Deeply sampled blood TCRbeta repertoires from subjects exposed to, actively infected with, or recovered from COVID-19 were included in the dataset. The repertoires were released in a freely available public database intended as a resource for research on the immune response to SARS-CoV-2. The material from the prospective study consisted of cDNA or gDNA derived from T cells, B-cell-depleted T cells, or PBMCs. Sample metadata almost always included a de-identified subject ID, COVID-19 status, age in years and sex. Samples came from the ongoing ImmuneRACE study (first 160 participants) plus 1,254 subjects from 6 global collaborators. Where available, HLA class I and class II types were taken from metadata supplied by the sample provider and were not determined by assay-based typing. General findings and caveats noted by the study authors: The quantity of clinical and demographic metadata differed by source and by participant and was supplied without curation.

The immunoSEQ Assay, a bias-controlled multiplex PCR, was used to amplify TCRbeta CDR3 regions from genomic DNA. Processing in the source paper ran as follows. Within the assay, amplification of reference gene primers was used to estimate how many nucleated cells each sample contained. Sequence reads were collapsed and filtered to measure the absolute abundance of every unique TCRbeta CDR3 rearrangement. For each sample, productive Simpson clonality was calculated as the square root of Simpson's diversity index across productive rearrangements. This is the immuneACCESS table as TCRdb keeps it, with only in-frame sequences that have V and J called. A part of the clones is gone; compared with another copy, unresolved V genes explain less than half, and the rest is unexplained. The DNA was the basis for D and trimming; V, J and clone size are from that table. The sample table shows approximately 260,000 clones, and around 84% are seen once. The ten largest clones add up to over 4% of the sample.

Remarks on this clone: What antigen it recognizes has not been identified. Base qualities are missing; no much larger clone stands one base away.

Enrolling through a virtual design, the prospective study's participants ranged in age from roughly 18 to 100 years and lived across 20 to 30 United States geographic areas. Cohort assignment in the prospective study relied on participant-reported clinical history from a screening survey and a study questionnaire. In the prospective study, mobile phlebotomists collected whole blood, serum and a nasopharyngeal or oropharyngeal swab from each participant. Participants in the prospective study had the option to provide additional blood draws and questionnaires over a roughly 2-month period. Blood samples from the prospective study were shipped frozen or at room temperature prior to DNA extraction. The material sequenced was PBMCs or T cells enriched from blood (not recorded which). The sequence was obtained from a man aged 30-40 years with acute COVID-19.

At the DNA level, the sequence is TGTGCCACCGGGTTTCTAGCGGGGGACACAGATACGCAGTATTTT. The translation is CATGFLAGDTDTQYF. The rearranged segments are TRBV24-1 and TRBJ2-3, and TRBD2 aligns with 10 junction nucleotides. V has 9 bases trimmed and J has 2 bases trimmed; junction bases matching no gene number 7. The germline V gene provides CDR1 KGHDR and CDR2 SFDVKD. From its cysteine to its phenylalanine, the CDR3 spans 15 amino acids. Left in the record is the CDR3 DNA by itself, 45 bases read in frame from the first base.